The clone carrying this T cell receptor beta chain was detected a few times. Its antigen is unidentified. Trimming removed 4 bases at V and 2 bases at J, with 13 bases between. The CDR3 has 14 residues. Germline V CDR1 and CDR2: SGDLS, YYNGEE. This sample is part of a study of shared clonotypes between healthy human individuals. Study-wide results and limits: Memory subsets had estimated richness that was generally smaller than that of naive subsets.

TCRdb's copy holds only in-frame clones and misses some; the assay was immunoSEQ multiplex PCR. The sample has approximately 350,000 clones; under 80% are singletons. V and J are TRBV9 and TRBJ2-7; D ambiguous. The clonotype originates from a man between 25 and 39 years old in good health. The sequenced material came from memory CD4+ T cells sorted from blood. Subset defined: CD45RA-negative fraction. The CDR3 DNA reads TGTGCCAGCAGCTCCTACATATCCCCCTACGAGCAGTACTTC. This codes for CASSSYISPYEQYF.